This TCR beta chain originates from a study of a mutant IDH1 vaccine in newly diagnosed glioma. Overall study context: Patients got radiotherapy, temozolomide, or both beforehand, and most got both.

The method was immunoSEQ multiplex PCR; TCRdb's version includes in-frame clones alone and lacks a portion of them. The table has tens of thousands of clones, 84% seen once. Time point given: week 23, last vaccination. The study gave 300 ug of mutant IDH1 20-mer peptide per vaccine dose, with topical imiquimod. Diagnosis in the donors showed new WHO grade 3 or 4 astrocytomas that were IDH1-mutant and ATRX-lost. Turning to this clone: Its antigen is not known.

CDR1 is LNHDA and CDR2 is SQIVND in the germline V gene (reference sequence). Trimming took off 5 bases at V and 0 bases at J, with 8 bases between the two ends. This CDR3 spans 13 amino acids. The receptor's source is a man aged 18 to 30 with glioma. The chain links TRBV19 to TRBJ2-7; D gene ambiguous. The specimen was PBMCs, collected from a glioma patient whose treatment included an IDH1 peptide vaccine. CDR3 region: CASSEKSSYEQYF. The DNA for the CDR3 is TGTGCCAGTAGTGAGAAAAGCTCCTACGAGCAGTACTTC.